This record concerns one TCR beta chain sequence. Its antigen has not been determined. Base-call qualities are not available, and no considerably larger clone is one nucleotide away. According to the germline V gene, CDR1 reads SGHRS and CDR2 reads YFSETQ. The cysteine opens and the phenylalanine closes a CDR3 of 16 amino acids. Only the CDR3 part of the read is kept: 48 bases, read in frame from the first base. The V end loses 4 bases and the J end loses 0 bases, and a stretch of 16 bases separates them. TCRbeta CDR3 regions were amplified from genomic DNA by means of the immunoSEQ Assay, a bias-controlled multiplex PCR. Per the authors' processing: Nucleated cell counts per sample were estimated from amplification of reference gene primers within the assay. To quantify the absolute abundance of each unique TCRbeta CDR3 rearrangement, sequence reads were collapsed and filtered. For each sample, productive Simpson clonality was calculated as the square root of Simpson's diversity index over productive rearrangements. The table comes from immuneACCESS by way of TCRdb, which keeps in-frame sequences with V and J called. Part of the clones is missing from these tables; in studies checked, under half for an unresolved V gene and the rest for unknown reasons. Clone size and the V and J calls come from that table; the DNA yielded D and trimming. This sample comprises 240,000 or so clones, 75% to 90% of them detected only once. The leading ten clones occupy 7.2% of the sample.

These data originate in a study of blood T cell repertoires in COVID-19 (dated by TCRdb to between 2020 and 2021). For the study in its entirety: Samples covering the acute and convalescent phases of COVID-19 were provided by collaborators in the United States, Italy and Spain. The prospective study material was composed of cDNA or gDNA derived from T cells, B-cell-depleted T cells, or PBMCs. Subjects who had been exposed to COVID-19, were actively infected with it, or had recovered from it provided the deeply sampled blood TCRbeta repertoires that made up the dataset. The repertoires were released in a freely available public database intended as a resource for research on the immune response to SARS-CoV-2. Samples came from the ongoing ImmuneRACE study (first 160 participants) plus 1,254 subjects from 6 global collaborators. The sample metadata nearly always contained a de-identified subject ID, COVID-19 status, age in years and sex. Where HLA class I and class II types were available, the types were taken from metadata supplied by the sample provider, not from assay-based typing. Here is what the overall study found, with its caveats: The quantity of clinical and demographic metadata differed by source and by participant and was supplied without curation.

A second Seattle source provided samples from volunteer blood donors who had recovered from COVID-19. The collaborating institutions used their own protocols to collect whole blood in K2EDTA tubes. For TCRbeta analysis, collaborator samples were shipped as frozen whole blood, as isolated PBMCs, or as DNA extracted from either sample type. This clonotype was sampled from a man aged 55 to 70 who had recovered from COVID-19. The sequencing input was peripheral blood. The chain couples TRBV5-1 to TRBJ1-1; the D segment cannot be called with confidence. The CDR3 has the sequence CASSESLATLNTEAFF. The base sequence is TGCGCCAGCAGCGAAAGCTTAGCAACATTGAACACTGAAGCTTTCTTT.